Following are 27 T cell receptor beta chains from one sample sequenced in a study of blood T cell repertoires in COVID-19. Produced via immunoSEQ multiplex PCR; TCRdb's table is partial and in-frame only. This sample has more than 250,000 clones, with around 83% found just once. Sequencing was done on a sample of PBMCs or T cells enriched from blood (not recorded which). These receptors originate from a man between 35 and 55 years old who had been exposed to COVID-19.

CDR3 sequence (DNA): TGTGCCAGCAGTTTATCAGGGACAGGGGATGGCTACACCTTC. Protein: CASSLSGTGDGYTF. The chain couples TRBV27 to TRBJ1-2; 10 nucleotides align to TRBD1. This CDR3 spans 14 amino acids. V gave up 0 bases and J gave up 6 bases; unmatched junction bases: 1. Germline CDR1 MNHEY, CDR2 SMNVEV (reference sequence).

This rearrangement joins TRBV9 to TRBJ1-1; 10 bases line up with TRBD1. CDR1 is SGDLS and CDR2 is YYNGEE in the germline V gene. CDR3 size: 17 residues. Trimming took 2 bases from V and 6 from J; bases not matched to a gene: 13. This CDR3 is CASSVTPGTGVQSEAFF. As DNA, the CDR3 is TGTGCCAGCAGCGTGACCCCCGGGACAGGGGTTCAGTCTGAAGCTTTCTTT.

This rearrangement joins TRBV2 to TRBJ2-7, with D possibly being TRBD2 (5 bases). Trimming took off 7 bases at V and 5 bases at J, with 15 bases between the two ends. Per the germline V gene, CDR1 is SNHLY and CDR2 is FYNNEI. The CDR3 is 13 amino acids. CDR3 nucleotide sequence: TGTGCCAGCAAGGACTCCAACAGCAACGAGCAGTACTTC. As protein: CASKDSNSNEQYF.

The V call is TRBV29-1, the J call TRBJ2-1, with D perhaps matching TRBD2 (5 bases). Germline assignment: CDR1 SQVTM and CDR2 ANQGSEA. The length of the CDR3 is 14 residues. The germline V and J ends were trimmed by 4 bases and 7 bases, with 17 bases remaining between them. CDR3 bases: TGCAGCGTTGTCCACCCTAGCACTCGTAATGAGCAGTTCTTC. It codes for CSVVHPSTRNEQFF.

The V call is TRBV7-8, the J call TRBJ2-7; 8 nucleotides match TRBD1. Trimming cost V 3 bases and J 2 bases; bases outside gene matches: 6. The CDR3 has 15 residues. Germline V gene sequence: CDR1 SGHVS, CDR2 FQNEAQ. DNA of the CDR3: TGTGCCAGCAGCTTGGACAGGGAGAGGACCTACGAGCAGTACTTC. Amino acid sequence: CASSLDRERTYEQYF. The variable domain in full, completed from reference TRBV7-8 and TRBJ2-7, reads GAGVSQSPRYKVAKRGQDVALRCDPISGHVSLFWYQQALGQGPEFLTYFQNEAQLDKSGLPSDRFFAERPEGSVSTLKIQRTQQEDSAVYLCASSLDRERTYEQYFGPGTRLTVT.

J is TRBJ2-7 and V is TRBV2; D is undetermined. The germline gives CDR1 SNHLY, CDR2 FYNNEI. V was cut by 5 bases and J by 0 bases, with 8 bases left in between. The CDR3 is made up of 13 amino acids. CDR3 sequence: CASSPLLSYEQYF. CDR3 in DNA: TGTGCCAGCAGTCCACTCCTCTCCTACGAGCAGTACTTC.

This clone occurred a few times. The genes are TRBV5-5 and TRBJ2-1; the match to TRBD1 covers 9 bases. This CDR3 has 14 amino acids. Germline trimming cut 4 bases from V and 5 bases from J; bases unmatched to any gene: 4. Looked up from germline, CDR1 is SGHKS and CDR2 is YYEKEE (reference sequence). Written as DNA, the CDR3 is TGTGCCAGCAGCCCCGGGACAGGGAACAATGAGCAGTTCTTC. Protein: CASSPGTGNNEQFF.

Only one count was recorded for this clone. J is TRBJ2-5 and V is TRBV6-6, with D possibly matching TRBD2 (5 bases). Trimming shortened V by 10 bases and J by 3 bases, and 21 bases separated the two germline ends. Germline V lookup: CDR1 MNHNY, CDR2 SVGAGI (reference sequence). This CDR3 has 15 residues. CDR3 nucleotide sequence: TGTGCCACCAGGATAGCGAGTGTATCTGAAGAGACCCAGTACTTC. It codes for CATRIASVSEETQYF.

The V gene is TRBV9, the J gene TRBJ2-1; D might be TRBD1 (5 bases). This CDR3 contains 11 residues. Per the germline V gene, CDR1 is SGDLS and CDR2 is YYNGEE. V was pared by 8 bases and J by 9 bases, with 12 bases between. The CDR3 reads CASSQGFEQFF. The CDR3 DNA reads TGTGCCAGTAGCCAGGGCTTTGAGCAGTTCTTC.

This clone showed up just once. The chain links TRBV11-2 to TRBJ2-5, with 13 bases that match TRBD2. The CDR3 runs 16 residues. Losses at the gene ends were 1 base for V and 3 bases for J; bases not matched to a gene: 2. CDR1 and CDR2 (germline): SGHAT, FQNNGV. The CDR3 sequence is CASSLGTSGREETQYF. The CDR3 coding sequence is TGTGCCAGCAGCTTAGGGACTAGCGGGAGAGAAGAGACCCAGTACTTC.

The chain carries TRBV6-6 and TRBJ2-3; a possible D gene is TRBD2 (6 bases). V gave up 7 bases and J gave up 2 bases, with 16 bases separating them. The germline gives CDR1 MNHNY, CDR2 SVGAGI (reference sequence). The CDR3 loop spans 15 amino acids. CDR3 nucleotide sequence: TGTGCCAGCACCTATCTTAGCGGAGACACAGATACGCAGTATTTT. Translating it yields CASTYLSGDTDTQYF.

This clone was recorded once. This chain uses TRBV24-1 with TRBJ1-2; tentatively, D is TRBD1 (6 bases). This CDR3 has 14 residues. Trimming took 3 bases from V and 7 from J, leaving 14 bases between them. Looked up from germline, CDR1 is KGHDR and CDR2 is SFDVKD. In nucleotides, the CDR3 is TGTGCCACCAGTGATGGACAGTTCGAGGTTGGCTACACCTTC. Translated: CATSDGQFEVGYTF.

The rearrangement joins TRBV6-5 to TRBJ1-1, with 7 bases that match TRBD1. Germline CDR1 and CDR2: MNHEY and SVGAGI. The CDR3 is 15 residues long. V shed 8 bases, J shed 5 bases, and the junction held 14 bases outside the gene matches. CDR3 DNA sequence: TGTGCCAGCTCTCCTCTCGGACAGGAGACAACTGAAGCTTTCTTT. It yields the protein CASSPLGQETTEAFF.

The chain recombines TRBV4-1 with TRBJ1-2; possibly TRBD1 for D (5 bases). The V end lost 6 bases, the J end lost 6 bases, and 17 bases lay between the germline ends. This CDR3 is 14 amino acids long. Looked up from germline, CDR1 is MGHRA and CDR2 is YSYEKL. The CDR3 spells CASRPTGNFDGYTF. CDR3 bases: TGCGCCAGCAGGCCCACAGGAAATTTTGATGGCTACACCTTC.

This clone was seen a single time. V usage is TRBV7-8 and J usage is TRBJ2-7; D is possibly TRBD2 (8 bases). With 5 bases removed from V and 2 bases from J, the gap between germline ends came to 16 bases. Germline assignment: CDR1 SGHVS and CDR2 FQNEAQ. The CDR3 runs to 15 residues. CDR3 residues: CASSRGGGGTYEQYF. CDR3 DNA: TGTGCCAGCAGCCGAGGGGGCGGGGGGACCTACGAGCAGTACTTC.

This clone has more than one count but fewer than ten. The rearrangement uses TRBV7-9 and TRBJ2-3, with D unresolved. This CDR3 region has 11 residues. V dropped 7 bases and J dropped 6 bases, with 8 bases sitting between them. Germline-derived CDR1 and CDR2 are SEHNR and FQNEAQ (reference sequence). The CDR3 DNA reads TGTGCCAGCACCTTCTCGGATACGCAGTATTTT. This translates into CASTFSDTQYF.

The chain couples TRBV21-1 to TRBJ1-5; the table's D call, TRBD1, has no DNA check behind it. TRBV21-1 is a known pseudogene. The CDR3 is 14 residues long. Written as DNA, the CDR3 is TGTGCCAGCACCAAGACAGGGGGCGGGCAGCCCCAGCATTTT. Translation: CASTKTGGGQPQHF.

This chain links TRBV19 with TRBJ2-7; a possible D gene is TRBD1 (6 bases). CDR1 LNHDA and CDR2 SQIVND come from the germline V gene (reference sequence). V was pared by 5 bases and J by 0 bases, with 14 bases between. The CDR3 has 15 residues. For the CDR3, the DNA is TGTGCCAGTAGTTCCGACAGGTCTGGCTCCTACGAGCAGTACTTC. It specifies CASSSDRSGSYEQYF.

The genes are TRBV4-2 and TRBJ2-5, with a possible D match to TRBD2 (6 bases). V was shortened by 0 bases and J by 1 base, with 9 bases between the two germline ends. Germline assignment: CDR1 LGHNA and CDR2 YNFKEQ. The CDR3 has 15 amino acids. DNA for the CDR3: TGTGCCAGCAGCCAAGAACGGGGAGGCCAAGAGACCCAGTACTTC. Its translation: CASSQERGGQETQYF.

The DNA of the CDR3 is TGTGCCAGCAGCTTGGCCGGGACAGGGGGCGTCAATGGGGAGACCCAGTACTTC. It encodes CASSLAGTGGVNGETQYF. The genes are TRBV5-8 and TRBJ2-5, with TRBD1 identical over 12 bases. The CDR3 loop spans 18 amino acids. Trimming at V came to 0 bases and at J to 5 bases, leaving 11 bases not matched to a gene. CDR1 SGHTS and CDR2 YDEGEE come from the germline V gene.

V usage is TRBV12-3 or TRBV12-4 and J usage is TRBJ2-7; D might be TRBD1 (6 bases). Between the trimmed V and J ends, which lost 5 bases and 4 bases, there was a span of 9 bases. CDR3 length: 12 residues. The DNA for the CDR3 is TGTGCCAGCAGTACGGACAGATACGAGCAGTACTTC. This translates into CASSTDRYEQYF.

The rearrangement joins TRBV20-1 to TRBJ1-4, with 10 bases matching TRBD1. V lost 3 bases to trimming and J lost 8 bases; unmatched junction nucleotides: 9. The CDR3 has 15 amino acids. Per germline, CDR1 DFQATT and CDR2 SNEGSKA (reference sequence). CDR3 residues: CSASDGTGVGEKLFF. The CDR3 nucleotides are TGCAGTGCTAGTGATGGGACAGGGGTTGGGGAAAAACTGTTTTTT.

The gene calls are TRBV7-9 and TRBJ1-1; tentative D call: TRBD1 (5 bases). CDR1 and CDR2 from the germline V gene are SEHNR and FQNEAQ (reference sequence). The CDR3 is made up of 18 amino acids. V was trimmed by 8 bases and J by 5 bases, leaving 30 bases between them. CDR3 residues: CASWSTVPRGSFGTEAFF. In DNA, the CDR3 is TGTGCCAGCTGGTCGACCGTACCTAGGGGATCATTCGGGACTGAAGCTTTCTTT. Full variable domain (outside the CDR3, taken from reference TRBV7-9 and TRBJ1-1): DTGVSQNPRHKITKRGQNVTFRCDPISEHNRLYWYRQTLGQGPEFLTYFQNEAQLEKSRLLSDRFSAERPKGSFSTLEIQRTEQGDSAMYLCASWSTVPRGSFGTEAFFGQGTRLTVV.

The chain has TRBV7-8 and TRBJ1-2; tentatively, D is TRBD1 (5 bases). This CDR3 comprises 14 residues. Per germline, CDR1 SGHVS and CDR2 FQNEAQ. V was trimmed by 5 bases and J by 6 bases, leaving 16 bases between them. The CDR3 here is CASSPPGGRDGYTF. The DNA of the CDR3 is TGTGCCAGCAGCCCCCCCGGGGGACGTGATGGCTACACCTTC.

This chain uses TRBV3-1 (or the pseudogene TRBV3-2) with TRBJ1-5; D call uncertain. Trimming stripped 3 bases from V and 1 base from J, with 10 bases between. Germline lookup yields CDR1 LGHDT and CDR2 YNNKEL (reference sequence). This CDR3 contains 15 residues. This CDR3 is CASSQGAQSNQPQHF. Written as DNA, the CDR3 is TGTGCCAGCAGCCAGGGCGCTCAGAGCAATCAGCCCCAGCATTTT.

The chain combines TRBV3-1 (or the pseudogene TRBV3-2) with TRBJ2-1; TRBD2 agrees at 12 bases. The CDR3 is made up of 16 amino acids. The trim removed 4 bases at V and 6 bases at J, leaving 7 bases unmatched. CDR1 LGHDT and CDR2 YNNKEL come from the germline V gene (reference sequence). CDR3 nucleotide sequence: TGTGCCAGCAGCCTCGCCTTACTAGCGGGAGGCAATGAGCAGTTCTTC. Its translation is CASSLALLAGGNEQFF.

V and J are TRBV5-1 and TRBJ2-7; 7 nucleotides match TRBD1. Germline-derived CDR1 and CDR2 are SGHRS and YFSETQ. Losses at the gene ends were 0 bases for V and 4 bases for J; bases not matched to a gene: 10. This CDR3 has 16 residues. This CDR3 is CASSLAGGDLVYEQYF. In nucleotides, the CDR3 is TGCGCCAGCAGCTTGGCAGGGGGAGACTTGGTTTACGAGCAGTACTTC.